Listed below are T cell receptor beta chains from one sample, sequenced in a study of cytomegalovirus exposure and HLA in healthy donors. Profiled with immunoSEQ multiplex PCR; TCRdb holds only in-frame clones, not every one. The data show roughly 100,000 clones, 83% seen once. Source material: PBMCs. These receptors all stem from a man aged 18 to 29 in good health and CMV-seronegative. Each CDR3 is given with its conserved first and last residue. The D gene is left open where the match is weak. A row's size may be missing; if present it is once, few, many or a size class.

- TRBJ2-5 TRBV7-6 TRBD1 CASSSEGAETQYF TGTGCCAGCAGCTCCGAGGGGGCAGAGACCCAGTACTTC
- TRBJ2-1 TRBV18 TRBD1 CASSPRDRGLNEQFF TGTGCCAGCTCACCTAGGGACAGGGGACTTAATGAGCAGTTCTTC
- TRBJ2-7 TRBV28 - CASSFGGSYEQYF TGTGCCAGCAGTTTCGGCGGTTCCTACGAGCAGTACTTC
- TRBJ2-7 TRBV29-1 - CSVEDQDGEEYEQYF TGCAGCGTTGAAGATCAAGACGGGGAGGAGTACGAGCAGTACTTC
- TRBJ1-5 TRBV6-1 - CASSDRYGQPQHF TGTGCCAGCAGTGACCGGTATGGTCAGCCCCAGCATTTT
- TRBJ1-4 TRBV28 - CASSSGGVNNEKLFF TGTGCCAGCAGCTCGGGGGGAGTGAATAATGAAAAACTGTTTTTT
- TRBJ1-2 TRBV5-4 - CASSLATGGLYGYTF TGTGCCAGCAGCTTGGCGACGGGGGGACTGTATGGCTACACCTTC
- TRBJ1-2 TRBV28 - CASSLLPGDGYTF TGTGCCAGCAGTTTATTGCCAGGGGATGGCTACACCTTC
- TRBJ1-1 TRBV28 TRBD1 CASSLFPPGTGNRGTEAFF TGTGCCAGCAGTTTATTTCCCCCGGGGACAGGGAACCGCGGCACTGAAGCTTTCTTT
- TRBJ1-2 TRBV6-6 TRBD1 CASTHSGQGSYGYTF TGTGCCAGCACTCACAGTGGACAGGGGAGCTATGGCTACACCTTC
- TRBJ2-1 TRBV5-1 TRBD1 CASSLRTGLGNEQFF TGCGCCAGCAGCCTCCGGACAGGGTTGGGCAATGAGCAGTTCTTC
- TRBJ1-2 TRBV27 - CASSNLDTGQHNYGYTF TGTGCCAGCAGTAACTTAGACACAGGGCAACATAACTATGGCTACACCTTC
- TRBJ2-5 TRBV11-2 - CASSLSGFQETQYF TGTGCCAGCAGCTTATCCGGGTTCCAAGAGACCCAGTACTTC
- TRBJ1-2 TRBV27 TRBD1 CASKPTGGSTNYGYTF TGTGCCAGCAAGCCCACAGGGGGTTCCACTAACTATGGCTACACCTTC
- TRBJ2-5 TRBV28 - CASSPQETQYF TGTGCCAGCAGTCCTCAAGAGACCCAGTACTTC
- TRBJ2-2 TRBV6-5 - CASLRGNTGELFF TGTGCCAGCCTGCGGGGGAACACCGGGGAGCTGTTTTTT
- TRBJ2-1 TRBV19 - CAREPGVSNEQFF TGTGCCAGAGAACCAGGGGTTAGCAATGAGCAGTTCTTC
many TRBJ2-1 TRBV5-4 TRBD2 CASSDDPGLENEQFF TGTGCCAGCAGCGATGATCCGGGACTAGAAAATGAGCAGTTCTTC
- TRBJ2-3 TRBV7-7 TRBD1 CASSAGQGTDTQYF TGTGCTAGCAGCGCCGGACAGGGGACAGATACGCAGTATTTT
once TRBJ2-3 TRBV5-1 TRBD1 CASSLDLGGQVSTDTQYF TGCGCCAGCAGCTTGGACTTGGGGGGACAGGTTAGCACAGATACGCAGTATTTT
- TRBJ2-2 TRBV10-1 TRBD2 CATRMREGTGELFF TGCGCCACCAGGATGCGGGAGGGGACCGGGGAGCTGTTTTTT
- TRBJ2-1 TRBV6-5 - CASSDGTPGNEQFF TGTGCCAGCAGTGACGGGACTCCCGGCAATGAGCAGTTCTTC